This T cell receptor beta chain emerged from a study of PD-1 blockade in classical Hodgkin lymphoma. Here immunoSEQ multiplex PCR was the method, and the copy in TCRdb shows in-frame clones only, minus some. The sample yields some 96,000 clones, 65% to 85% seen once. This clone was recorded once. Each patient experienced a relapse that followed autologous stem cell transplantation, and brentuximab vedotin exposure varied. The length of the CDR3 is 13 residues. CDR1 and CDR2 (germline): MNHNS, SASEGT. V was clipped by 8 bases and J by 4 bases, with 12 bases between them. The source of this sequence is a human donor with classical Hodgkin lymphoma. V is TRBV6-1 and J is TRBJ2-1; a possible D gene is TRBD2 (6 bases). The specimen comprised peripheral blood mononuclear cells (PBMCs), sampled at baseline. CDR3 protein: CASCRGGYNEQFF. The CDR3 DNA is TGTGCCAGCTGCCGGGGAGGATACAATGAGCAGTTCTTC.